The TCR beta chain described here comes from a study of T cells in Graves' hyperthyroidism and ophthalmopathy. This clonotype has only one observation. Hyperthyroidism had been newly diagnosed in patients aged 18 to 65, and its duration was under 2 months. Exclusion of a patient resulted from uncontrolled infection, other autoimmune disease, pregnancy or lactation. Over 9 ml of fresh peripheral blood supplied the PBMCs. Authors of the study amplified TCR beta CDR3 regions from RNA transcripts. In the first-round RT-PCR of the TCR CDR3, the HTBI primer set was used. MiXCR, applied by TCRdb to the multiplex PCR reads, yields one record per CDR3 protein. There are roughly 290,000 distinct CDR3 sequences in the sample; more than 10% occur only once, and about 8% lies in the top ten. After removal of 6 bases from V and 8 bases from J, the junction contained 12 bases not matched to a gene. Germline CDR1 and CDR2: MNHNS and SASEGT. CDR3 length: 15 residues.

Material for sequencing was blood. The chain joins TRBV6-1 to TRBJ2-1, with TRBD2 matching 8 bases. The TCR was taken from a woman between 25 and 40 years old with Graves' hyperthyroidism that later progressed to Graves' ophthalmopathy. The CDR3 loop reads CASRSGTRVSHEQFF. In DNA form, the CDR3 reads TGTGCCAGCAGGTCCGGGACTAGAGTAAGTCATGAGCAGTTCTTC.